This TCR beta chain emerged from a study of blood T cell repertoires in COVID-19. Study information: Spain, Italy and the United States supplied samples that represented acute and convalescent COVID-19.

As originally analysed: Using reference gene primer amplification, nucleated cell counts were estimated. The repertoire was sequenced with immunoSEQ multiplex PCR; TCRdb's copy has only in-frame clones and lacks some. The DNA was the basis for D and trimming; V, J and clone size are from that table. The table records under 200,000 clones, about 87% of them present only once. The ends lost 3 bases at V and 2 bases at J; junction bases unmatched: 6. CDR1 is SGHVS, CDR2 FNYEAQ, per germline. The CDR3 is 16 residues long. This chain connects TRBV7-6 to TRBJ2-5; 10 bases are shared with TRBD2. The source is a man in his 60s with COVID-19, enrolled during active disease. Sample: peripheral blood. CDR3 residues: CASSFVGLADQETQYF. The CDR3 bases are TGTGCCAGCAGCTTCGTAGGACTAGCGGATCAAGAGACCCAGTACTTC. The full variable domain, its missing parts supplied by reference TRBV7-6 and TRBJ2-5, is GAGVSQSPRYKVTKRGQDVALRCDPISGHVSLYWYRQALGQGPEFLTYFNYEAQQDKSGLPNDRFSAERPEGSISTLTIQRTEQRDSAMYRCASSFVGLADQETQYFGPGTRLLVL.